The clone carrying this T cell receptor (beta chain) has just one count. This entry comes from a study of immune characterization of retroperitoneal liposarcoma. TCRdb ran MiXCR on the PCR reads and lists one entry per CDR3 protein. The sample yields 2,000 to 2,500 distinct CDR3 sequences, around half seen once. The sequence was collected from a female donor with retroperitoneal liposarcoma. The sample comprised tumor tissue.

CDR3 loop: CASSFGHVHNEQFF. In nucleotides, the CDR3 is TGTGCCAGCAGTTTCGGACACGTTCACAATGAGCAGTTCTTC. The rearrangement links TRBV12-3 or TRBV12-4 to TRBJ2-1, with D perhaps matching TRBD1 (5 bases). Trimming left V 3 bases short and J 5 bases short, with 11 bases between. This CDR3 has 14 residues.